This T cell receptor (beta chain) stems from a study of regulatory T cells in long-lasting Graves disease. Documented time point: persistent/refractory GD, antithyroid drugs over 5 years with positive TRAb. PBMC RNA served as the TCR library source. The CDR3 consists of 15 residues. V gave up 5 bases and J gave up 7 bases; unmatched junction bases: 7. The V gene's germline CDR1 is SGHAT and CDR2 FQNNGV. Library construction for TCR beta used iRepertoire HTBI primers and Arm-PCR of CDR3 regions. TCRdb processed the multiplex PCR reads anew with MiXCR; each CDR3 protein has one entry. This sample carries 350,000 to 500,000 distinct CDR3 sequences, around 20% of them seen once, and the ten largest clones take 14%. The table lists this clonotype with a few counts.

The sequences come from peripheral blood mononuclear cells (PBMCs), collected when the disease was refractory, from a patient treated with antithyroid drugs. This clonotype was obtained from a female donor with Graves disease. The V gene is TRBV11-2, the J gene TRBJ2-2; 10 bases match TRBD1. The CDR3 region is CASSVPGQGNGELFF. DNA of the CDR3: TGTGCCAGCAGCGTACCGGGACAGGGGAACGGGGAGCTGTTTTTT.